This is a list of T cell receptor beta chains from one sample in a study of T cell repertoires in cytomegalovirus infection. Antigen specificity for these receptors is unknown. TCRdb re-called the reads through MiXCR, storing one row per CDR3 protein. The data contain about 920,000 distinct CDR3 sequences, 30% to 40% of them singletons. The material was cultured CD8+ T cells from PBMCs, obtained from culture after CMV antigen stimulation. The receptors were gathered from a human donor in good health (CMV status not recorded). Some clones in this sample may be carry-over from other donors' samples. Both conserved end residues are part of each CDR3. The D gene is left open where the match is weak. Only some rows state a clone size, as once, few, many or a class for expanded clones.

J,size,D,V,DNA,CDR3
TRBJ2-2,once,NA,TRBV6-5,TGTGCCAGCAGTTACTCGGCAGGGTGGGCCGGGGAGCTGTTTTTT,CASSYSAGWAGELFF
TRBJ2-7,NA,NA,TRBV11-2,TGTGCCAGCAGCTTAGGTAGTGTCTCCTACGAGCAGTACTTC,CASSLGSVSYEQYF
TRBJ1-3,many,TRBD1,TRBV7-2,TGTGCCAGCAGCGCCGACAGGGTCATCTCTGGAAACACCATATATTTT,CASSADRVISGNTIYF
TRBJ2-1,many,TRBD2,TRBV27,TGTGCCAGCAGTCCGAACGGGGAGGGTGAGCAGTTCTTC,CASSPNGEGEQFF
TRBJ2-2,NA,NA,TRBV27,TGTGCCAGCACCTACGGACCCACCGGGGAGCTGTTTTTT,CASTYGPTGELFF
TRBJ1-4,NA,NA,TRBV14,TGTGCCAGCAGCCAAGCCAGGGCGTGGAATGAAAAACTGTTTTTT,CASSQARAWNEKLFF
TRBJ1-5,few,NA,TRBV7-9,TGTGCCAGCAGCTTCTCGGGGGCGGGTAGCAATCAGCCCCAGCATTTT,CASSFSGAGSNQPQHF
TRBJ1-2,once,NA,TRBV12-5,TGTGCTAGTGGTCCCCATGGAGGGGGACCGCACGGGTATGGCTACACCTTC,CASGPHGGGPHGYGYTF
TRBJ1-4,NA,TRBD1,TRBV6-8,TGTGCCAGCAGTTTGACAGGGGATAATGAAAAACTGTTTTTT,CASSLTGDNEKLFF
TRBJ2-3,many,TRBD2,TRBV7-6,TGTGCCAGCAGCTTAGCGACTAGCGCAATCCCGGGCACAGATACGCAGTATTTT,CASSLATSAIPGTDTQYF
TRBJ1-1,many,TRBD1,TRBV7-9,TGTGCCAGCAGCTTAGAACCCGACAGGGTGAACACTGAAGCTTTCTTT,CASSLEPDRVNTEAFF
TRBJ1-3,many,NA,TRBV7-8,TGTGCCAGCAGCTTTTTTCAGACTGGAAACACCATATATTTT,CASSFFQTGNTIYF
TRBJ2-1,NA,NA,TRBV7-9,TGTGCCAGCAGGAAGGACAGTAGCTCCTACAATGAGCAGTTCTTC,CASRKDSSSYNEQFF
TRBJ1-1,NA,NA,TRBV19,TGTGCCAGTAGCGAGCGGACAGCGAACACTGAAGCTTTCTTT,CASSERTANTEAFF
TRBJ1-2,NA,TRBD1,TRBV7-2,TGTGCCAGCAGCTTAAATACAGGGGTCTATGGCTACACCTTC,CASSLNTGVYGYTF
TRBJ2-7,NA,TRBD2,TRBV7-8,TGTGCCAGCAGCTCCCGGACTAGCGGGGGCTCCTACGAGCAGTACTTC,CASSSRTSGGSYEQYF
TRBJ1-1,NA,NA,TRBV29-1,TGCAGCGTTGAATACGGGAACACTGAAGCTTTCTTT,CSVEYGNTEAFF
TRBJ1-5,NA,NA,TRBV2,TGTGCCAGCAGTGAAGGGGTGCATGGCAATCAGCCCCAGCATTTT,CASSEGVHGNQPQHF
TRBJ1-1,NA,NA,TRBV13,TGTGCCAGCAGCTTAACCGGGCCCCAGGCGTACACTGAAGCTTTCTTT,CASSLTGPQAYTEAFF
TRBJ2-1,NA,NA,TRBV6-1,TGTGCCAGCAGTGAATACCGGCTGGGCAATGAGCAGTTCTTC,CASSEYRLGNEQFF
TRBJ1-1,NA,NA,TRBV7-9,TGTGCCAGCAGCCCCAGGACAGAGTCGGACACTGAAGCTTTCTTT,CASSPRTESDTEAFF
TRBJ1-1,NA,TRBD1,TRBV5-1,TGCGCCAGCAGCAGGACAGGGTATGGCACTGAAGCTTTCTTT,CASSRTGYGTEAFF
TRBJ2-2,NA,NA,TRBV7-9,TGTGCCAGCAGCTTAGCAAGCCAGCCCGGGGAGCTGTTTTTT,CASSLASQPGELFF
TRBJ2-3,once,TRBD2,TRBV5-6,TGTACCAGCAGCTTGATGCTAGCGGGGGTAGCTACGCAGTATTTT,CTSSLMLAGVATQYF
TRBJ2-2,NA,NA,TRBV24-1,TGTGCCACCAGTGATTTGGGGACCGGGGAGCTGTTTTTT,CATSDLGTGELFF
TRBJ2-3,many,NA,TRBV7-6,TGTGCCAGCAGCTTTACAGGATCCCACACAGATACGCAGTATTTT,CASSFTGSHTDTQYF
TRBJ1-4,NA,TRBD1,TRBV12-3/TRBV12-4,TGTGCCAGCAGACCGCGGACAGGGATGGATGAAAAACTGTTTTTT,CASRPRTGMDEKLFF
TRBJ2-7,NA,TRBD2,TRBV14,TGTGCCAGCAGCCACATGAGGCTAGCGGGTGACGAGCAGTACTTC,CASSHMRLAGDEQYF
TRBJ2-1,NA,NA,TRBV4-1,TGCGCCAGTAGCCACTATACGGATAGTGAGCAGTTCTTC,CASSHYTDSEQFF
TRBJ2-7,few,NA,TRBV2,TGTGCCGGTCGCGGGCGTCGGTACGAGCAGTACTTC,CAGRGRRYEQYF
TRBJ1-1,few,NA,TRBV6-2/TRBV6-3,TGTGCCAGCATTTACAGACCAGAGGCTGAAGCTTTCTTT,CASIYRPEAEAFF
TRBJ2-3,NA,NA,TRBV5-1,TGCGCCAGCAGCTTGTACAGGGTATCCACAGATACGCAGTATTTT,CASSLYRVSTDTQYF
TRBJ2-5,NA,NA,TRBV7-9,TGTGCCAGCAGCTTCCCCAGCTCAGGGGAGACCCAGTACTTC,CASSFPSSGETQYF
TRBJ1-2,NA,TRBD1,TRBV28,TGTGCCAGCAGTTTCCATGAACAGGGGGCGCAAGGCTACACCTTC,CASSFHEQGAQGYTF
TRBJ2-5,NA,NA,TRBV24-1,TGTGCCACCAGTGATTTGCGCGCGTCCCAAGAGACCCAGTACTTC,CATSDLRASQETQYF
TRBJ1-2,NA,NA,TRBV7-9,TGTGCCAGCAGCTTAACTCGGACAAGCCTCTATGGCTACACCTTC,CASSLTRTSLYGYTF
TRBJ2-1,NA,TRBD1,TRBV19,TGTGCCACACTAGACAGGGGGGGGGGCAATGAGCAGTTCTTC,CATLDRGGGNEQFF
TRBJ2-3,few,NA,TRBV12-3/TRBV12-4,TGTGCCAGCATCCGGACGTACACAGATACGCAGTATTTT,CASIRTYTDTQYF
TRBJ2-3,NA,TRBD2,TRBV9,TGTGCCAGCAGCGTAGGAGAACGGCGGGGGGGCCTCCATTTT,CASSVGERRGGLHF
TRBJ1-1,NA,NA,TRBV6-5,TGTGCCAGCAGTTACGAAATGGAGGGACGGAACACTGAAGCTTTCTTT,CASSYEMEGRNTEAFF
TRBJ2-1,NA,TRBD2,TRBV5-5,TGTGCCAGCAGCCGTACTAGCGGGGCCTACTTCTCCTACAATGAGCAGTTCTTC,CASSRTSGAYFSYNEQFF
TRBJ1-1,few,TRBD1,TRBV4-1,TGCGCCAGCAGCCAAAACAGGGGCCCGGGCACTGAAGCTTTCTTT,CASSQNRGPGTEAFF
TRBJ2-5,NA,NA,TRBV2,TGTGCCAGCAGTGACTCCAGGCGGGGGCCCCCCTACCAAGAGACCCAGTACTTC,CASSDSRRGPPYQETQYF
TRBJ1-5,NA,NA,TRBV6-6,TGTGCCAGCAGTTACTCGCAAAAGGTCCAGCATTTT,CASSYSQKVQHF
TRBJ1-1,few,TRBD1,TRBV7-9,TGTGCCAGCAGCTTACCCCTCAGGGGGCTTCCGAACACTGAAGCTTTCTTT,CASSLPLRGLPNTEAFF
TRBJ2-7,NA,TRBD2,TRBV7-9,TGTGCCAGCACTACCGAGGGAGGGACTACCACCTCCGAGCAGTACTTC,CASTTEGGTTTSEQYF
TRBJ2-3,few,NA,TRBV12-3/TRBV12-4,TGTGCCAGCAGTGTGGTCGGGGGCCCAGATACGCAGTATTTT,CASSVVGGPDTQYF
TRBJ2-2,NA,NA,TRBV20-1,TGCAGTGCTAGAGGCTCCGTGATGGGACGGAGGTCCGGGGAGCTGTTTTTT,CSARGSVMGRRSGELFF
TRBJ1-6,NA,TRBD1,TRBV12-5,TGTGCTAGTGGTTTCGACAGGGGTAGTGGACCCCTCCACTTT,CASGFDRGSGPLHF
TRBJ2-4,few,TRBD1,TRBV28,TGTGCCAGCAGTAGCCCGGGACAGGGCAACATTCAGTACTTC,CASSSPGQGNIQYF
TRBJ1-6,NA,NA,TRBV27,TGTGCCAGCAGTTTAGTTGGGCAGTCATCCTATAATTCACCCCTCCACTTT,CASSLVGQSSYNSPLHF
TRBJ2-1,few,TRBD2,TRBV15,TGTGCCACCAGCAGAGAAGTCCGAGGGAGGGGCAATGAGCAGTTCTTC,CATSREVRGRGNEQFF